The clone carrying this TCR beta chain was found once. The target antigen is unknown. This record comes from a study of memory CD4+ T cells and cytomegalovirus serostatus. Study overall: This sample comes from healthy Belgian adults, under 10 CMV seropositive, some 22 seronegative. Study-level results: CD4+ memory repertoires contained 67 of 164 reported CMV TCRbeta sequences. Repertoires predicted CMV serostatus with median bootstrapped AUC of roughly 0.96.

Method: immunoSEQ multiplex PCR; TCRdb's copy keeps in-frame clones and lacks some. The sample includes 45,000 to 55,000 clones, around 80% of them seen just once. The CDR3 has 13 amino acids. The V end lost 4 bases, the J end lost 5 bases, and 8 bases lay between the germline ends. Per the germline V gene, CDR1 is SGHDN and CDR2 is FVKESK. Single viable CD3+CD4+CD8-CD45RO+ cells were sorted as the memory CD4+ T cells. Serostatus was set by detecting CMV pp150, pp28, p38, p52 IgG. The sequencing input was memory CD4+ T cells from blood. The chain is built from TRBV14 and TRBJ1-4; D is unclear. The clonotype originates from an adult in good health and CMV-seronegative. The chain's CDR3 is CASSRSLNEKLFF. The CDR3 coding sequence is TGTGCCAGCAGCCGGAGTTTAAATGAAAAACTGTTTTTT.